Shown below are 8 T cell receptor beta chains from a single sample sequenced in a study of cytomegalovirus exposure and HLA in healthy donors. Generated by immunoSEQ multiplex PCR, the TCRdb table keeps only in-frame clones and is missing some. The sample includes around 220,000 clones, around nine tenths of them seen just once. The material sequenced was PBMCs. Every receptor here comes from a woman in her late teens or twenties in good health and CMV-seronegative.

The chain links TRBV4-1 to TRBJ2-2, with a tentative D call TRBD2 (6 bases). CDR1 and CDR2 (germline): MGHRA, YSYEKL. Trimming stripped 11 bases from V and 2 bases from J, with 18 bases between. The CDR3 consists of 15 residues. The CDR3, as DNA: TGCGCCGGGAGCAACGGACTAAAAAACACCGGGGAGCTGTTTTTT. As protein: CAGSNGLKNTGELFF.

The rearrangement joins TRBV7-9 to TRBJ2-6, with 7 bases aligning to TRBD2. This CDR3 has 15 residues. The V gene's germline CDR1 is SEHNR and CDR2 FQNEAQ (reference sequence). The junction had 4 bases not matched to a gene; V was cut back by 6 bases and J by 2 bases. CDR3 protein: CASSYAGAGANVLTF. Written as DNA, the CDR3 is TGTGCCAGCAGTTACGCGGGGGCTGGGGCCAACGTCCTGACTTTC.

V usage is TRBV6-6 and J usage is TRBJ2-5, with D perhaps matching TRBD1 (5 bases). Germline V CDR1 and CDR2: MNHNY, SVGAGI (reference sequence). The V and J ends lost 8 bases and 4 bases respectively, with 14 bases between them. The CDR3 length is 13 residues. The CDR3 nucleotides read TGTGCCAGCTGCCAGGGTCCTGCAGAGACCCAGTACTTC. Its protein product is CASCQGPAETQYF.

This chain links TRBV19 with TRBJ1-4, with a tentative D call TRBD1 (5 bases). Germline V CDR1 and CDR2: LNHDA, SQIVND (reference sequence). V lost 2 bases to trimming and J lost 14 bases, with 12 bases between them. This CDR3 region has 12 residues. This CDR3 is CASSIQDTILFF. CDR3 coding DNA: TGTGCCAGTAGTATACAGGACACGATCCTGTTTTTT.

This sequence joins TRBV10-3 and TRBJ1-1; no reliable D call. The CDR3 contains 14 residues. The germline V and J ends were trimmed by 6 bases and 1 base, with 12 bases remaining between them. Germline V gene sequence: CDR1 ENHRY, CDR2 SYGVKD. The CDR3 sequence: CAISQAASNTEAFF. The DNA of the CDR3 is TGTGCCATCAGCCAGGCAGCATCGAACACTGAAGCTTTCTTT.

The V gene is TRBV4-1, the J gene TRBJ2-7; D possibly corresponds to TRBD2 (6 bases). The germline gives CDR1 MGHRA, CDR2 YSYEKL. This CDR3 contains 14 residues. Deletions cut 2 bases from V and 6 bases from J, with 14 bases between. CDR3 DNA: TGCGCCAGCAGCCAACGGGACTTCGGCGGCGAGCAGTACTTC. This sequence encodes CASSQRDFGGEQYF.

The chain combines TRBV27 with TRBJ1-5; D unresolved. Trimming pared 2 bases from V and 0 bases from J, leaving 8 bases between. This CDR3 comprises 15 residues. From germline, CDR1 is MNHEY and CDR2 SMNVEV (reference sequence). Written as DNA, the CDR3 is TGTGCCAGCAGTTTAACAGTCTATAGCAATCAGCCCCAGCATTTT. Amino acid sequence: CASSLTVYSNQPQHF.

CDR3 DNA sequence: TGCGCCAGCAGCTTGGCACAGACGAACACTGAAGCTTTCTTT. Translated, it gives CASSLAQTNTEAFF. The chain uses TRBV5-1 and TRBJ1-1; D is undetermined. Trimming took 0 bases from V and 1 from J, leaving 7 bases between them. The CDR3 runs to 14 residues. CDR1 is SGHRS and CDR2 is YFSETQ in the germline V gene. The complete variable domain, with remaining parts taken from reference TRBV5-1 and TRBJ1-1, reads KAGVTQTPRYLIKTRGQQVTLSCSPISGHRSVSWYQQTPGQGLQFLFEYFSETQRNKGNFPGRFSGRQFSNSRSEMNVSTLELGDSALYLCASSLAQTNTEAFFGQGTRLTVV.